This T cell receptor (beta chain) was observed in a study of Tregs in tolerant kidney transplant recipients. Produced via immunoSEQ multiplex PCR; TCRdb's table is partial and in-frame only. Of fewer than 3,500 clones listed, around 41% are singletons. Trimming stripped 5 bases from V and 5 bases from J, with 9 bases between. CDR3 size: 11 residues. Germline V gene lookup returns CDR1 DFQATT and CDR2 SNEGSKA (reference sequence). This clone was seen a few times. Antigen: not known. This receptor was taken from a human donor in good health. V usage is TRBV20-1 and J usage is TRBJ2-5; no firm D call. The sample consisted of Tregs from blood grown in culture. The CDR3 reads CSAQHTETQYF. The CDR3 DNA reads TGCAGTGCTCAACACACGGAGACCCAGTACTTC.